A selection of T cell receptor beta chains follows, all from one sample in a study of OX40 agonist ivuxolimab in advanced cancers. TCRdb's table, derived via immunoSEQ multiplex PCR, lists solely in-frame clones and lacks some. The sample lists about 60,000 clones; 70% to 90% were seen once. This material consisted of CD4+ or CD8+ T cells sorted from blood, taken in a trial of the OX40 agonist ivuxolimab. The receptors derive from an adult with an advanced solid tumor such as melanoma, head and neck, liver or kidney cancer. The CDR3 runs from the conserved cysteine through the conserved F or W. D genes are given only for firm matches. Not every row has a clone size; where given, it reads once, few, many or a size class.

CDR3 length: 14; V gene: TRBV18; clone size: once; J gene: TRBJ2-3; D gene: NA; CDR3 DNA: TGTGCCAGCTCACCGCGGCGGGAATTAGATACGCAGTATTTT; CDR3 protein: CASSPRRELDTQYF
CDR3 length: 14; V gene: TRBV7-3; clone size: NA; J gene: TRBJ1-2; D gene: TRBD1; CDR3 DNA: TGTGCCAGCAGCTCTACAGGGGGCACCTATGGCTACACCTTC; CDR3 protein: CASSSTGGTYGYTF
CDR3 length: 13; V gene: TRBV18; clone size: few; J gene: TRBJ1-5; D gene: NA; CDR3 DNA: TGTGCCAGCTCACCTTCCCGGACACAACCCCAGCATTTT; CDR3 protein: CASSPSRTQPQHF
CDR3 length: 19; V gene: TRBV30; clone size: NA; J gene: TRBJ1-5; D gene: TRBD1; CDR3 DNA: TGTGCCTGGAGTCCTACGAATCCGGGACAGCCCTTTAGCAATCAGCCCCAGCATTTT; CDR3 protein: CAWSPTNPGQPFSNQPQHF
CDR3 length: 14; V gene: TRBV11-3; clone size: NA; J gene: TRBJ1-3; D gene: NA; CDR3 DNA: TGTGCCAGCAGCCCCGGGACTGCTGGAAACACCATATATTTT; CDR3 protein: CASSPGTAGNTIYF
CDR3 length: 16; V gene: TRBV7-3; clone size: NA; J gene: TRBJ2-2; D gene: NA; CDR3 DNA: TGTGCCAGCAGCTTGAACAGAGTGCGAAGCGGCGGGGAGCTGTTTTTT; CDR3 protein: CASSLNRVRSGGELFF
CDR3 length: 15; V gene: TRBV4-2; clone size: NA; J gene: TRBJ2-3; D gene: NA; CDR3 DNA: TGTGCCAGCAGCCAAGGCGGTGTCAGGACAGATACGCAGTATTTT; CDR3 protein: CASSQGGVRTDTQYF
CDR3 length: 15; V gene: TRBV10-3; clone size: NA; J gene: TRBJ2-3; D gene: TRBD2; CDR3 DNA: TGTGCCATCAGTGAACGGACTAGCGGGGGGGGTTCGCAGTATTTT; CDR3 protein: CAISERTSGGGSQYF
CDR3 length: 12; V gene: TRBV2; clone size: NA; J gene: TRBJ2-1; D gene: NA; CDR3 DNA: TGTGCCAGCAGCGAATTTCGTAATGAGCAGTTCTTC; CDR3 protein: CASSEFRNEQFF
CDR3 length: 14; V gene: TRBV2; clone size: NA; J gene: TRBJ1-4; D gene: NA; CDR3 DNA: TGTGCCAGCACCCTGGACTATGAGAGTGAAAAACTGTTTTTT; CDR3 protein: CASTLDYESEKLFF
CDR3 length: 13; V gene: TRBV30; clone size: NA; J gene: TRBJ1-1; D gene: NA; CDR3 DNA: TGTGCCTGGAGTGTAGCGGGACCCACTGAAGCTTTCTTT; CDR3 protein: CAWSVAGPTEAFF
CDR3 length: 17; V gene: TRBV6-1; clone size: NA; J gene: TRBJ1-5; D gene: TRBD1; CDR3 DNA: TGTGCCAGCAGTGAACTTTACGACAGGGGTAGCAATCAGCCCCAGCATTTT; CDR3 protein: CASSELYDRGSNQPQHF
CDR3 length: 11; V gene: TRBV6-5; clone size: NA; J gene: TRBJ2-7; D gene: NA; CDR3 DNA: TGTGCCAGCAGGTACAGCTACGAGCAGTACTTC; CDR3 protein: CASRYSYEQYF
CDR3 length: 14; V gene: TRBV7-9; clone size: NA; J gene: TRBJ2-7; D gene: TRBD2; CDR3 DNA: TGTGCCAGCAGTGAAACCGGGGGGTTCTACGAGCAGTACTTC; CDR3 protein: CASSETGGFYEQYF
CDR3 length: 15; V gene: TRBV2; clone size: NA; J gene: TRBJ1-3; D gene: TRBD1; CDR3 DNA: TGTGCCACCAGCGGGGACAGGGGGCCTGGAAACACCATATATTTT; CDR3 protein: CATSGDRGPGNTIYF